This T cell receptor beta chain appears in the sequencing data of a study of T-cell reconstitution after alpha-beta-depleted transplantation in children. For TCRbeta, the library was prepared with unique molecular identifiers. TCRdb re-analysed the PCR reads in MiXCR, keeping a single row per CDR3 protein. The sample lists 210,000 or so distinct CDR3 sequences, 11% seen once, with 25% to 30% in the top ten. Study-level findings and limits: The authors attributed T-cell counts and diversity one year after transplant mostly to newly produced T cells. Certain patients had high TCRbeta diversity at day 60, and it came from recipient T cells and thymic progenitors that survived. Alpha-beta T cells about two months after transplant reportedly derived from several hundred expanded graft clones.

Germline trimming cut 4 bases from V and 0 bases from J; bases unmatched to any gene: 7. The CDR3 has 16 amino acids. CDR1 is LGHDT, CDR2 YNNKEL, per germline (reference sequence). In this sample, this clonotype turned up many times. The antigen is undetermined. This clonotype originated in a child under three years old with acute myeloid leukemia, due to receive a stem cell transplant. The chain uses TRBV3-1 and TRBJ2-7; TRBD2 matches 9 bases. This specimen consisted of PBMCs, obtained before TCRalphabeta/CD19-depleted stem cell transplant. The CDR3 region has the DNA TGTGCCAGCAGCCCCTCCCTAGCGGGGAGCTCCTACGAGCAGTACTTC. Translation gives CASSPSLAGSSYEQYF.